The sequence of this T cell receptor beta chain was determined in a study of glioma-infiltrating T cells after dendritic cell vaccination. Study-wide background: Dendritic cell vaccine was injected intradermally three times, biweekly.

Here immunoSEQ multiplex PCR was the method, and the copy in TCRdb shows in-frame clones only, minus some. This sample has around 96,000 clones, with 79% found just once. Germline lookup yields CDR1 MDHEN and CDR2 SYDVKM. Trimming took 5 bases from V and 6 from J; bases not matched to a gene: 10. CDR3 size: 16 residues. The input for sequencing was blood, taken before dendritic cell vaccination. This receptor was obtained from a human donor with glioblastoma. The rearrangement joins TRBV28 to TRBJ2-1; 10 bases match TRBD1. The CDR3 coding sequence is TGTGCCAGCAGTACACCCGGGACAGGGGTTCGCAATGAGCAGTTCTTC. Protein product: CASSTPGTGVRNEQFF.